Following are 22 T cell receptor beta chains from one sample sequenced in a study of T cell repertoires in cytomegalovirus infection. Antigens for these TCRs are unknown. TCRdb passed the reads through MiXCR, listing each CDR3 protein once. Of approximately 990,000 distinct CDR3 sequences listed, around 32% were seen once; the top ten hold roughly an eighth. The sequenced sample was cultured CD8+ T cells from PBMCs, obtained from culture after CMV antigen stimulation. The receptors originated from a human donor in good health (CMV status not recorded). Some clones in this sample may be carry-over from other donors' samples.

The chain employs TRBV7-9 and TRBJ1-5; no definite D call. This CDR3 is 13 amino acids long. V lost 8 bases and J 8 bases, leaving 16 bases between the germline ends. CDR1 is SEHNR, CDR2 FQNEAQ, per germline (reference sequence). This CDR3 reads CASRKGGLEPQHF. CDR3 bases: TGTGCCAGCCGGAAGGGCGGTCTGGAGCCCCAGCATTTT.

This rearrangement joins TRBV4-2 to TRBJ2-5, with a possible D match to TRBD1 (6 bases). This CDR3 spans 14 amino acids. Trimming removed 5 bases at V and 4 bases at J, with 14 bases between. Per germline, CDR1 LGHNA and CDR2 YNFKEQ. The CDR3: CASSFEPGAETQYF. Here the CDR3 DNA reads TGTGCCAGCAGCTTCGAACCAGGGGCAGAGACCCAGTACTTC.

The chain has TRBV2 and TRBJ1-1; D is undetermined. Germline assignment: CDR1 SNHLY and CDR2 FYNNEI. Deletions cut 6 bases from V and 2 bases from J, with 13 bases between. The CDR3 loop spans 14 amino acids. Here the CDR3 reads CASRIPDFNTEAFF. In DNA form, the CDR3 reads TGTGCCAGCAGGATACCAGACTTCAACACTGAAGCTTTCTTT.

This clonotype was counted a few times. The genes are TRBV12-3 or TRBV12-4 and TRBJ1-1; no clear D. This CDR3 comprises 12 residues. Trimming shortened V by 3 bases and J by 6 bases, and 8 bases separated the two germline ends. The CDR3 sequence is CASSFAVAEAFF. The CDR3 region has the DNA TGTGCCAGCAGTTTTGCTGTGGCTGAAGCTTTCTTT.

The rearrangement uses TRBV2 and TRBJ1-2; TRBD1 agrees at 8 bases. The CDR3 is 15 residues long. Looked up from germline, CDR1 is SNHLY and CDR2 is FYNNEI. Trimming cost V 5 bases and J 0 bases; bases outside gene matches: 5. In DNA form, the CDR3 reads TGTGCCAGCAGTACGGACAGGGCCACTAACTATGGCTACACCTTC. Translating it yields CASSTDRATNYGYTF. Looking up the rest from reference TRBV2 and TRBJ1-2 gives the full variable domain: EPEVTQTPSHQVTQMGQEVILRCVPISNHLYFYWYRQILGQKVEFLVSFYNNEISEKSEIFDDQFSVERPDGSNFTLKIRSTKLEDSAMYFCASSTDRATNYGYTFGSGTRLTVV.

This clonotype was counted between two and nine times. The CDR3 reads CASTPFKGTSGEETQYF. CDR3 DNA: TGTGCCAGCACCCCTTTTAAGGGGACTAGCGGAGAAGAGACCCAGTACTTC. The chain couples TRBV9 to TRBJ2-5; 11 nucleotides agree with TRBD2. J lost 3 bases, V lost 6 bases, and 13 bases had no gene match. In germline, CDR1 is SGDLS, CDR2 YYNGEE. The CDR3 spans 17 residues.

This sequence joins TRBV19 and TRBJ1-1, with D possibly matching TRBD1 (5 bases). CDR1 is LNHDA and CDR2 is SQIVND in the germline V gene (reference sequence). The CDR3 covers 14 residues. Between the trimmed V and J ends, which lost 4 bases and 4 bases, there was a span of 13 bases. This CDR3 is CASSRGTPATEAFF. In DNA, the CDR3 is TGTGCCAGTAGTAGAGGGACCCCAGCCACTGAAGCTTTCTTT.

The gene calls are TRBV6-1 and TRBJ1-1, with TRBD1 matching 8 bases. V lost 7 bases and J lost 1; bases outside the gene matches: 8. Germline values: CDR1 MNHNS, CDR2 SASEGT. The CDR3 totals 15 residues. CDR3 region: CASNPTGDPNTEAFF. The CDR3 DNA is TGTGCCAGCAACCCGACAGGGGACCCGAACACTGAAGCTTTCTTT.

This rearrangement joins TRBV5-5 to TRBJ2-3, with unresolved D. The V gene's germline CDR1 is SGHKS and CDR2 YYEKEE (reference sequence). The CDR3 has 16 residues. V was shortened by 0 bases and J by 2 bases, with 13 bases between the two germline ends. In nucleotides, the CDR3 is TGTGCCAGCAGCTTGGGGTTGGGCTACAACACAGATACGCAGTATTTT. It encodes CASSLGLGYNTDTQYF.

The chain carries TRBV12-3 or TRBV12-4 and TRBJ1-4; no clear D gene. This CDR3 is built from 15 residues. Trimming stripped 3 bases from V and 5 bases from J, with 13 bases between. The CDR3 DNA reads as TGTGCCAGCAGTTTCGCCGAGGACCGAAATGAAAAACTGTTTTTT. Protein: CASSFAEDRNEKLFF.

In the case of this clonotype: Just one base apart from a much larger clone, this may be a read error. The V call is TRBV2, the J call TRBJ1-4; unclear D gene. V was clipped by 7 bases and J by 6 bases, with 15 bases between them. This CDR3 contains 14 residues. CDR1 and CDR2 from the germline V gene are SNHLY and FYNNEI. Written as DNA, the CDR3 is TGTGCCAGCAATATAGAGGTACCCGATGAAAAACTGTTTTTT. Its protein is CASNIEVPDEKLFF.

About this clonotype itself: At one boundary the junction diverges from the germline segment, which might be a read error. The rearrangement uses TRBV9 and TRBJ2-5; 8 bases line up with TRBD2. CDR1 and CDR2 (germline): SGDLS, YYNGEE. The CDR3 is 14 amino acids. The CDR3 region has the DNA TGTGTCAGCAGCGGGGGCAGATACCAAGAGACCCAGTACTTC. This gives the protein CVSSGGRYQETQYF.

CDR3 sequence (DNA): TGTGCCAGCAGCCCTAGGACAGGGGCAGATACGCAGTATTTT. Encoded protein: CASSPRTGADTQYF. The chain couples TRBV7-3 to TRBJ2-3, with TRBD1 matching 9 bases. The CDR3 runs to 14 residues. V lost 5 bases and J lost 4; bases outside the gene matches: 4. Germline values: CDR1 SGHTA, CDR2 FQGTGA.

The chain recombines TRBV27 with TRBJ1-1; TRBD1 might be the D (5 bases). The V and J ends lost 3 bases and 4 bases respectively, with 12 bases between them. This CDR3 region has 14 residues. CDR1 and CDR2 (germline): MNHEY, SMNVEV (reference sequence). DNA for the CDR3: TGTGCCAGCAGTTTTCAGGGTTTTGCCACTGAAGCTTTCTTT. It yields the protein CASSFQGFATEAFF.

This chain joins TRBV20-1 and TRBJ2-3; TRBD2 aligns across 15 bases. CDR1 is DFQATT, CDR2 SNEGSKA, per germline (reference sequence). The CDR3 covers 14 residues. The trim removed 6 bases at V and 4 bases at J, leaving 2 bases unmatched. DNA of the CDR3: TGCAGTGCCTGGACTAGCGGGGGGGCAGATACGCAGTATTTT. Encoded protein: CSAWTSGGADTQYF.

The chain is built from TRBV13 and TRBJ2-5; no firm D call. The germline gives CDR1 PRHDT, CDR2 FYEKMQ (reference sequence). This CDR3 has 14 amino acids. The V and J ends lost 1 base and 5 bases respectively, with 11 bases between them. Written as DNA, the CDR3 is TGTGCCAGCAGCTTAGTAACCAGGTCGGAGACCCAGTACTTC. Protein sequence: CASSLVTRSETQYF.

The table lists this clonotype with a few counts. This chain joins TRBV6-4 and TRBJ2-7, with a weak D call TRBD1 (5 bases). Germline loops: CDR1 MRHNA, CDR2 SNTAGT. The CDR3 runs 12 residues. Deletions cut 3 bases from V and 9 bases from J, with 12 bases between. The DNA of the CDR3 is TGTGCCAGCAGTGAGCAGGGTCGGTGGCAGTACGTC. Its translation: CASSEQGRWQYV.

The chain links TRBV12-3 or TRBV12-4 to TRBJ1-5, with D perhaps matching TRBD1 (5 bases). V lost 6 bases, J lost 2 bases, and 14 bases lay in between. This CDR3 is built from 15 residues. In nucleotides, the CDR3 is TGTGCCAGCAGGTACGGACACGGTGGCAATCAGCCCCAGCATTTT. As protein: CASRYGHGGNQPQHF.

This clonotype has only a few counts. The rearrangement uses TRBV6-2 or TRBV6-3 and TRBJ1-1; a weak D match, TRBD1 (5 bases). This CDR3 spans 16 amino acids. V lost 1 base to trimming and J lost 0 bases, with 12 bases between them. Germline CDR1 MNHEY, CDR2 SVGEGT. CDR3 region: CASSYYRLGMNTEAFF. In DNA, the CDR3 is TGTGCCAGCAGTTACTACAGGCTAGGGATGAACACTGAAGCTTTCTTT.

This sequence joins TRBV6-6 and TRBJ1-5; tentative D call: TRBD1 (5 bases). This CDR3 has 14 amino acids. Germline CDR1 reads MNHNY; CDR2 reads SVGAGI (reference sequence). Trimming took off 6 bases at V and 1 base at J, with 10 bases between the two ends. CDR3 sequence (DNA): TGTGCCAGCAGCATGACAGAGAGCAATCAGCCCCAGCATTTT. This gives the protein CASSMTESNQPQHF.

The chain links TRBV5-6 to TRBJ2-7, with no clear D. CDR1 SGHDT and CDR2 YYEEEE come from the germline V gene. V was pared by 1 base and J by 0 bases, with 8 bases between. The CDR3 length is 14 residues. CDR3 nucleotides: TGTGCCAGCAGCTTGAGGACGAGCTCCTACGAGCAGTACGTC. It is translated as CASSLRTSSYEQYV.

This clonotype was seen a single time. The chain employs TRBV6-8 and TRBJ2-2; 8 positions match TRBD1. V trimming: 0 bases; J trimming: 2 bases; junction bases outside the gene matches: 8. Looked up from germline, CDR1 is MNHGY and CDR2 is SAAAGT. This CDR3 spans 18 amino acids. The CDR3 DNA follows: TGTGCCAGCAGTTACTCGGTTTGGACAGGGACAAACACCGGGGAGCTGTTTTTT. Protein: CASSYSVWTGTNTGELFF.